The clone carrying this TCR beta chain appeared a single time. What it recognizes is unknown. A much bigger clone sits one base away, suggesting this may be a read error. Each CDR3 protein is one row after TCRdb ran MiXCR on the 5' RACE reads. Seen here are 45,000 to 75,000 distinct CDR3 sequences, about 9.8% observed once, and the top ten hold roughly 15%. The length of the CDR3 is 14 residues. V lost 6 bases to trimming and J lost 7 bases, with 22 bases between them. CDR1 and CDR2 (germline): SQVTM, ANQGSEA. The data derive from a study of early T cells in non-severe SARS-CoV-2 infection. Background on the study: Sequencing of bulk RNA from unsorted whole blood was done, without chain pairing. Findings of the study overall: Matching against VDJdb likely underestimated virus-specific expansions, favoring anti-spike CD8.

The sample taken for sequencing was whole blood. The receptor's source is an adult who was a healthcare worker with PCR-confirmed SARS-CoV-2 infection or an uninfected control (not recorded which). The chain links TRBV29-1 to TRBJ2-7; weak D call: TRBD1 (6 bases). In DNA, the CDR3 is TGCAGCGTCGAAATAGAGACAGGACTGGGGGAGCAGTACTTC. This encodes CSVEIETGLGEQYF.